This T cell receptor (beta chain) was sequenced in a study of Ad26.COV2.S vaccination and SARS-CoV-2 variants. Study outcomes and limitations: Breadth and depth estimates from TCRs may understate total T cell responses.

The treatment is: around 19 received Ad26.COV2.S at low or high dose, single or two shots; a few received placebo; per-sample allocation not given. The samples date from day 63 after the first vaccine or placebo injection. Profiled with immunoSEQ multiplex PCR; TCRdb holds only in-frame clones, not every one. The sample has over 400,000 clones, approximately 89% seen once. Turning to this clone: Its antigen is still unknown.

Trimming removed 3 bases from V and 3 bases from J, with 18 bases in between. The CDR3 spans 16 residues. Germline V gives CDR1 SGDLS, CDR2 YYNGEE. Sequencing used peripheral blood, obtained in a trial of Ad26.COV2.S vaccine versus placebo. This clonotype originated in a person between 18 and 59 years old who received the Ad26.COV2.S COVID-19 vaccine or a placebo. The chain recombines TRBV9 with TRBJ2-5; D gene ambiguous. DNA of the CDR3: TGTGCCAGCAGCGAGCCCCCAGAAGGGCTAGAAGAGACCCAGTACTTC. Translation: CASSEPPEGLEETQYF.